This T cell receptor beta chain was documented in a study of CD4 T cells in relation to SARS-CoV-2 and coronaviruses. The wider study: Controls used an HIV-1 Nef peptide pool or no peptide.

CD4+ T cells from unexposed donors were obtained before the COVID-19 pandemic (2011-2018). The cells were cultured for about ten days before CD4+ T cells were isolated. This clone appeared a few times. Its target is unknown. The CDR3 totals 13 residues. Unmatched junction bases numbered 7, after V lost 2 bases and J lost 12 bases. In germline, CDR1 is SGDLS, CDR2 YYNGEE. Clones were sequenced by immunoSEQ multiplex PCR, and TCRdb holds only the in-frame ones, with some missing. This sample yields about 20,000 clones, of which roughly 80% are seen a single time; approximately 15% belongs to the top ten.

The chain is built from TRBV9 and TRBJ2-1, with 8 positions matching TRBD2. The sequenced sample was CD4+ T cells from PBMCs, cultured in vitro. This sequence was found in a human donor in good health. This chain's CDR3 is CASSVQTSALQFF. As DNA, the CDR3 is TGTGCCAGCAGCGTTCAGACTAGCGCCTTGCAGTTCTTC.